This TCR beta chain was recovered during a study of T cells in Graves' hyperthyroidism and ophthalmopathy. In this sample, this clonotype turned up many times. V was pared by 3 bases and J by 4 bases, with 9 bases between. From germline, CDR1 is SGHAT and CDR2 FQDESV (reference sequence). This CDR3 region has 13 residues. TCR beta CDR3 regions were amplified from RNA. The study used the HTBI primer set for a first-round RT-PCR of the TCR CDR3. One entry per CDR3 protein, called by TCRdb with MiXCR from the multiplex PCR reads. The sample shows approximately 620,000 distinct CDR3 sequences, 16% of them seen only once.

The V call is TRBV11-1, the J call TRBJ2-5; tentatively, D is TRBD1 or TRBD2 (5 bases each). The sequencing input was blood. This receptor was taken from a middle-aged woman with Graves' ophthalmopathy. CDR3 amino acids: CASSFTRGETQYF. The CDR3 bases are TGTGCCAGCAGCTTTACGAGGGGAGAGACCCAGTACTTC.